A single T cell receptor beta chain is shown here with its context. Authors' data handling: Counts of nucleated cells, estimated from reference gene primer amplification, were obtained. The assay was immunoSEQ multiplex PCR, and TCRdb's table has in-frame clones only and misses some. V and J calls and clone size are given by that table; D and trimming were obtained from the DNA. The table records 89,000 or so clones, about 95% of them present only once. This sample is part of a study of blood T cell repertoires in COVID-19. Study overall: COVID-19 samples from acute and convalescent phases originated in the United States, Italy and Spain. T cells, B-cell-depleted T cells, or PBMCs provided the cDNA or gDNA that served as material.

The CDR3 totals 16 residues. J lost 6 bases, V lost 3 bases, and 9 bases had no gene match. Per germline, CDR1 SGDLS and CDR2 YYNGEE. The clonotype comes from a human donor with active COVID-19. The donor label of this sample is uncertain. The sequenced sample was peripheral blood. The J gene is TRBJ1-4, the V gene TRBV9, with TRBD1 matching over 9 bases. For the CDR3, the DNA is TGTGCCAGCAGCGCCGGACAGGGGAGTCAGCATGAAAAACTGTTTTTT. This sequence encodes CASSAGQGSQHEKLFF.